The 32 T cell receptor beta chains given below trace back to one sample, sequenced in a study of OX40 agonist ivuxolimab in advanced cancers. Repertoires were generated with immunoSEQ multiplex PCR, while TCRdb's copy carries only in-frame clones and drops some. The sample includes 60,000 to 65,000 clones, 91% seen only once; the top ten take under 2%. The input for sequencing was CD4+ or CD8+ T cells sorted from blood, taken in a trial of the OX40 agonist ivuxolimab. Receptors originate from an adult with an advanced solid tumor such as melanoma, head and neck, liver or kidney cancer.

The gene calls are TRBV13 and TRBJ2-7; TRBD1 agrees at 9 bases. The germline V gene encodes CDR1 PRHDT and CDR2 FYEKMQ (reference sequence). The CDR3 length is 15 residues. V lost 5 bases to trimming and J lost 1 base; unmatched junction nucleotides: 6. The CDR3: CASSKDRGSSYEQYF. CDR3 DNA: TGTGCCAGCAGCAAAGACAGGGGGAGTTCCTACGAGCAGTACTTC.

The chain carries TRBV2 and TRBJ2-1; perhaps TRBD2 as D (6 bases). V shed 6 bases and J shed 0 bases, with 15 bases lying between them. Germline values: CDR1 SNHLY, CDR2 FYNNEI. This CDR3 is built from 16 residues. CDR3 residues: CASRGGGGSSYNEQFF. The CDR3 nucleotides are TGTGCCAGCAGGGGGGGAGGCGGAAGCTCCTACAATGAGCAGTTCTTC. The full variable domain, in which reference TRBV2 and TRBJ2-1 provide the parts outside the CDR3, is EPEVTQTPSHQVTQMGQEVILRCVPISNHLYFYWYRQILGQKVEFLVSFYNNEISEKSEIFDDQFSVERPDGSNFTLKIRSTKLEDSAMYFCASRGGGGSSYNEQFFGPGTRLTVL.

This chain links TRBV19 with TRBJ2-5; maybe TRBD1 (6 bases). This CDR3 spans 14 amino acids. V lost 2 bases and J lost 5, with 12 bases in between. The germline gives CDR1 LNHDA, CDR2 SQIVND (reference sequence). Here the CDR3 reads CASSIQGLGETQYF. The DNA for the CDR3 is TGTGCCAGTAGTATACAGGGGTTGGGGGAGACCCAGTACTTC.

This chain joins TRBV9 and TRBJ1-2, with a possible D match to TRBD1 (5 bases). V lost 3 bases and J 4 bases, leaving 10 bases between the germline ends. CDR3 length: 13 residues. From germline, CDR1 is SGDLS and CDR2 YYNGEE. The DNA for the CDR3 is TGTGCCAGCAGCGCTCAGGGCTCCTATGGCTACACCTTC. It yields the protein CASSAQGSYGYTF. Drawing the rest from reference TRBV9 and TRBJ1-2, the complete variable domain is DSGVTQTPKHLITATGQRVTLRCSPRSGDLSVYWYQQSLDQGLQFLIQYYNGEERAKGNILERFSAQQFPDLHSELNLSSLELGDSALYFCASSAQGSYGYTFGSGTRLTVV.

This rearrangement joins TRBV7-9 to TRBJ2-5, with TRBD2 matching 7 bases. Germline V gene lookup returns CDR1 SEHNR and CDR2 FQNEAQ (reference sequence). The CDR3 consists of 16 residues. The V segment lost 5 bases and the J segment 1 base; nucleotides outside the gene matches: 10. CDR3 DNA sequence: TGTGCCAGCAGCCCTCCCCCGGGAGGAATCCAAGAGACCCAGTACTTC. Translated, it gives CASSPPPGGIQETQYF.

The CDR3: CAIREGLAGPKTGELFF. The CDR3 DNA is TGTGCCATCAGGGAAGGACTAGCGGGGCCTAAGACCGGGGAGCTGTTTTTT. The chain has TRBV10-3 and TRBJ2-2; TRBD2 matches 12 bases. Germline CDR1 is ENHRY and CDR2 is SYGVKD. The CDR3 has 17 amino acids. J gave up 5 bases and V 6 bases, and 10 bases lay outside the gene matches.

The chain links TRBV9 to TRBJ2-3, with 10 bases that match TRBD2. The J segment lost 0 bases and the V segment lost 4 bases, leaving 5 bases of the junction unmatched. This CDR3 is built from 16 residues. The germline V gene encodes CDR1 SGDLS and CDR2 YYNGEE. This CDR3 is CASSFLAGASTDTQYF. CDR3 nucleotides: TGTGCCAGCAGCTTCCTAGCGGGGGCTAGCACAGATACGCAGTATTTT. Variable domain in full (rest from reference TRBV9 and TRBJ2-3): DSGVTQTPKHLITATGQRVTLRCSPRSGDLSVYWYQQSLDQGLQFLIQYYNGEERAKGNILERFSAQQFPDLHSELNLSSLELGDSALYFCASSFLAGASTDTQYFGPGTRLTVL.

The CDR3 DNA reads as TGTGCCAGCAGCTTCGGGACTGAGCGGCTCTACGAGCAGTACTTC. It yields the protein CASSFGTERLYEQYF. This chain joins TRBV5-4 and TRBJ2-7, with D possibly being TRBD2 (6 bases). Between the trimmed V and J ends, which lost 2 bases and 3 bases, there was a span of 15 bases. Germline V lookup: CDR1 SGHNT, CDR2 YYREEE (reference sequence). The CDR3 contains 15 residues.

The chain is built from TRBV6-1 and TRBJ1-6; no reliable D call. The CDR3 length is 12 residues. The V end was cut by 5 bases, the J end by 7 bases, with 6 bases between. Germline CDR1 and CDR2: MNHNS and SASEGT. The CDR3 DNA follows: TGTGCCAGCAGTTCAGGAAATTCACCCCTCCACTTT. As protein: CASSSGNSPLHF.

The chain has TRBV7-9 and TRBJ1-4, with 8 nucleotides matching TRBD1. Germline loops: CDR1 SEHNR, CDR2 FQNEAQ (reference sequence). With 4 bases clipped from V and 11 bases from J, the junction kept 12 bases outside the gene matches. CDR3 length: 15 residues. The CDR3 coding sequence is TGTGCCAGCAGCTCATCAGGGGGCCGCACTCCGAAACTGTTTTTT. This codes for CASSSSGGRTPKLFF. Using reference TRBV7-9 and TRBJ1-4 for the parts outside the CDR3, the full variable domain is DTGVSQNPRHKITKRGQNVTFRCDPISEHNRLYWYRQTLGQGPEFLTYFQNEAQLEKSRLLSDRFSAERPKGSFSTLEIQRTEQGDSAMYLCASSSSGGRTPKLFFGSGTQLSVL.

This clone was found once. The J gene is TRBJ1-2, the V gene TRBV29-1; D call uncertain. Germline V gives CDR1 SQVTM, CDR2 ANQGSEA. Trimming removed 0 bases at V and 4 bases at J, with 6 bases between. This CDR3 region has 12 residues. In DNA, the CDR3 is TGCAGCGTTGAAGATGTAAGCTATGGCTACACCTTC. Translating gives CSVEDVSYGYTF.

The CDR3 coding sequence is TGTGCCATCAGTGATGTGCGGGAGAGTCCAGATACGCAGTATTTT. Protein product: CAISDVRESPDTQYF. This rearrangement joins TRBV10-3 to TRBJ2-3, with TRBD2 matching 7 bases. Germline-derived CDR1 and CDR2 are ENHRY and SYGVKD. The CDR3 has 15 residues. V lost 3 bases to trimming and J lost 4 bases; unmatched junction nucleotides: 7.

This chain connects TRBV6-6 to TRBJ1-1; the D is unclear. This CDR3 is 14 amino acids long. V was shortened by 4 bases and J by 0 bases, with 9 bases between the two germline ends. Germline-derived CDR1 and CDR2 are MNHNY and SVGAGI (reference sequence). This CDR3 reads CASSSDPMNTEAFF. The CDR3 region has the DNA TGTGCCAGCAGTTCGGACCCAATGAACACTGAAGCTTTCTTT.

On this clone: Sequence at one end of the junction differs from germline and may be a read error. The V call is TRBV6-1, the J call TRBJ2-3, with a weak D call TRBD2 (6 bases). Germline V gives CDR1 MNHNS, CDR2 SASEGT. The CDR3 consists of 14 residues. The chain's CDR3 is CASSALASTGTQYF. The CDR3 nucleotides read TGTGCCAGCAGTGCGCTAGCGTCCACAGGTACGCAGTATTTT.

This clone has a single count. The chain uses TRBV11-1 and TRBJ1-1; perhaps TRBD1 as D (5 bases). The CDR3 has 13 residues. V was clipped by 5 bases and J by 7 bases, with 14 bases between them. Germline CDR1 reads SGHAT; CDR2 reads FQDESV (reference sequence). CDR3 DNA sequence: TGTGCCAGCAGCCCTAGGCGCGGGGGTGAAGCTTTCTTT. This translates into CASSPRRGGEAFF.

This chain uses TRBV7-9 with TRBJ1-3, with no clear D. V was clipped by 3 bases and J by 4 bases, with 4 bases between them. Germline values: CDR1 SEHNR, CDR2 FQNEAQ (reference sequence). This CDR3 spans 12 amino acids. CDR3 loop: CASSFDGNTIYF. CDR3 in DNA: TGTGCCAGCAGCTTTGACGGAAACACCATATATTTT.

The gene calls are TRBV4-1 and TRBJ1-5; the match to TRBD1 covers 12 bases. The germline CDR1 and CDR2 sequences are MGHRA and YSYEKL. The J segment lost 1 base and the V segment lost 3 bases, leaving 4 bases of the junction unmatched. This CDR3 spans 17 amino acids. CDR3 in amino acids: CASSHLGQGASNQPQHF. CDR3 in DNA: TGCGCCAGCAGCCACCTGGGACAGGGGGCAAGCAATCAGCCCCAGCATTTT.

The rearrangement uses TRBV6-6 and TRBJ1-2; 12 nucleotides match TRBD1. CDR1 is MNHNY, CDR2 SVGAGI, per germline (reference sequence). V shed 5 bases, J shed 6 bases, and the junction held 7 bases outside the gene matches. The CDR3 has 15 amino acids. The CDR3 here is CASSPGTGGADGYTF. The DNA of the CDR3 is TGTGCCAGCAGTCCCGGGACAGGGGGCGCGGATGGCTACACCTTC.

This rearrangement joins TRBV21-1 to TRBJ2-5. TRBV21-1 is a pseudogene locus. The CDR3 is made up of 18 amino acids. The CDR3 sequence is CASSKVLGKGSVQETQYF. The CDR3, as DNA: TGTGCCAGCAGCAAAGTGCTTGGAAAGGGAAGTGTCCAAGAGACCCAGTACTTC.

This clone has only a few counts. The V gene is TRBV7-9, the J gene TRBJ1-2; TRBD1 might be the D (5 bases). The germline gives CDR1 SEHNR, CDR2 FQNEAQ (reference sequence). V was shortened by 0 bases and J by 1 base, with 6 bases between the two germline ends. The CDR3 runs to 14 residues. The CDR3 sequence is CASSLAQGNYGYTF. The CDR3 DNA reads as TGTGCCAGCAGCTTAGCCCAGGGTAACTATGGCTACACCTTC.

The V gene is TRBV29-1, the J gene TRBJ2-6; no clear D gene. Germline V gene lookup returns CDR1 SQVTM and CDR2 ANQGSEA. CDR3 length equals 16 residues. Trimming removed 0 bases at V and 2 bases at J, with 11 bases between. The CDR3 DNA reads as TGCAGCGTTGAAGATCGAACGGCCCCTGGGGCCAACGTCCTGACTTTC. Translation: CSVEDRTAPGANVLTF.

V is TRBV4-3 and J is TRBJ2-3; the D is unclear. This CDR3 is 12 amino acids long. V dropped 4 bases and J dropped 0 bases, with 2 bases sitting between them. Germline CDR1 is LGHNA and CDR2 is YSLEER. CDR3 amino acids: CASSRSTDTQYF. The CDR3 bases are TGCGCCAGCAGCCGTAGCACAGATACGCAGTATTTT.

V and J are TRBV7-8 and TRBJ2-7; D is perhaps TRBD2 (5 bases). The CDR3 contains 14 residues. From germline, CDR1 is SGHVS and CDR2 FQNEAQ. V was clipped by 1 base and J by 4 bases, with 11 bases between them. CDR3 region: CASSLEVGLYEQYF. In DNA, the CDR3 is TGTGCCAGCAGCTTAGAGGTCGGACTTTACGAGCAGTACTTC.

J is TRBJ1-4 and V is TRBV6-1, with D perhaps matching TRBD1 (5 bases). CDR3 length: 14 residues. Germline V gene data show CDR1 as MNHNS and CDR2 as SASEGT. Trimming left V 0 bases short and J 6 bases short, with 8 bases between. This CDR3 reads CASSEAGGDEKLFF. In DNA, the CDR3 is TGTGCCAGCAGTGAAGCCGGGGGTGATGAAAAACTGTTTTTT.

The V and J genes are TRBV5-1 and TRBJ2-3, with D perhaps TRBD1 (6 bases). The V gene lost 7 bases and the J gene lost 2 bases, with 20 bases spanning the gap. The CDR3 has 16 residues. In germline, CDR1 is SGHRS, CDR2 YFSETQ. The CDR3, as DNA: TGCGCCAGCGTTCCAGGGGAAACTGTCATCACAGATACGCAGTATTTT. It yields the protein CASVPGETVITDTQYF.

CDR3 region: CATSRDIAPGSDTQYF. The CDR3 nucleotides are TGTGCCACCAGCAGAGATATCGCCCCAGGGTCAGATACGCAGTATTTT. The chain employs TRBV15 and TRBJ2-3, with a weak D call TRBD1 (5 bases). The length of the CDR3 is 16 residues. Germline lookup yields CDR1 LNHNV and CDR2 YYDKDF (reference sequence). With 0 bases removed from V and 4 bases from J, the gap between germline ends came to 14 bases.

CDR3: CASSESDYNEQFF. CDR3 DNA: TGTGCCAGCAGTGAATCAGATTACAATGAGCAGTTCTTC. This chain connects TRBV6-1 to TRBJ2-1; D gene uncertain. This CDR3 comprises 13 residues. V was cut by 2 bases and J by 4 bases, with 6 bases left in between. The V gene's germline CDR1 is MNHNS and CDR2 SASEGT.

J is TRBJ2-1 and V is TRBV7-2, with 11 bases identical to TRBD1. Germline V gene data show CDR1 as SGHTA and CDR2 as FQGNSA. Germline trimming cut 4 bases from V and 6 bases from J; bases unmatched to any gene: 5. The CDR3 consists of 15 residues. The DNA of the CDR3 is TGTGCCAGCAGCTCGGACAGGGGGCAATTCAATGAGCAGTTCTTC. This gives the protein CASSSDRGQFNEQFF.

The chain employs TRBV2 and TRBJ2-1, with D unresolved. Germline lookup yields CDR1 SNHLY and CDR2 FYNNEI. V was pared by 6 bases and J by 3 bases, with 12 bases between. CDR3 length: 14 residues. The CDR3: CASSESSVYNEQFF. In DNA, the CDR3 is TGTGCCAGCAGCGAGTCGTCAGTCTACAATGAGCAGTTCTTC.

The chain joins TRBV19 to TRBJ2-1; D is unresolved. Germline-derived CDR1 and CDR2 are LNHDA and SQIVND (reference sequence). There are 13 residues in the CDR3. The V gene lost 3 bases and the J gene lost 1 base, with 4 bases spanning the gap. The CDR3: CASSMASYNEQFF. Here the CDR3 DNA reads TGTGCCAGTAGTATGGCGTCCTACAATGAGCAGTTCTTC.

The rearrangement joins TRBV27 to TRBJ2-7; no firm D call. This CDR3 is built from 14 residues. CDR1 is MNHEY and CDR2 is SMNVEV in the germline V gene (reference sequence). Trimming pared 4 bases from V and 7 bases from J, leaving 17 bases between. CDR3 DNA: TGTGCCAGCAGTTCTCCCGGCCTTGCTTTAGAGCAGTACTTC. Translating it yields CASSSPGLALEQYF.

This chain uses TRBV7-2 with TRBJ2-3; 8 bases line up with TRBD2. CDR1 and CDR2 from the germline V gene are SGHTA and FQGNSA. CDR3 length equals 18 residues. Losses at the gene ends were 3 bases for V and 4 bases for J; bases not matched to a gene: 15. The CDR3 coding sequence is TGTGCCAGCAGCTTCAAGGGACTACTAGCGGTCGTCCCAGATACGCAGTATTTT. Its translation: CASSFKGLLAVVPDTQYF.